This TCR beta chain was sequenced in a study of human T cells and chemical hapten exposure. Study context: Minor volume differences among pooled libraries chiefly drove per-sample TCR yield variation.

The authors extracted total RNA from unfractionated whole blood. Germline CDR1 is MDHEN and CDR2 is SYDVKM. The V and J ends lost 10 bases and 4 bases respectively, with 11 bases between them. This CDR3 spans 11 amino acids. TCRdb reprocessed the 5' RACE reads with MiXCR, giving one entry per CDR3 protein. The data contain some 150,000 distinct CDR3 sequences, about 4.3% of them singletons. This clonotype came up a few times. The clonotype comes from a female donor in good health. The chain joins TRBV28 to TRBJ2-7; no firm D call. CDR3 in DNA: TGTGCCACCGGACCTTCATACGAGCAGTACTTC. It encodes CATGPSYEQYF.